The present entry profiles one TCR beta chain with its context. The entry originates in a study of control samples from healthy donors and cancer patients. Using immunoSEQ multiplex PCR, the repertoire was profiled, and TCRdb retains in-frame clones only, with some absent. Found here are about 130,000 clones, around 96% of them singletons; the top ten hold 3.5% to 4%. Per the germline V gene, CDR1 is SGHTA and CDR2 is FQGNSA. CDR3 length: 16 residues. Trimming pared 3 bases from V and 5 bases from J, leaving 19 bases between. V is TRBV7-2 and J is TRBJ2-5; a weak D match, TRBD2 (7 bases). This sequence originates from a young man in good health. The sequenced sample was blood. This CDR3 is CASSFYLSGGGETQYF. Here the CDR3 DNA reads TGTGCCAGCAGCTTTTACTTATCGGGGGGCGGGGAGACCCAGTACTTC.